These 2 T cell receptor beta chains share one sample of origin, sequenced in a study of blood T cells in healthy people across ages. A second about 7 to 12 cycle PCR used barcoded and J-beta primers. Via MiXCR, TCRdb re-called the 5' RACE reads, giving one row per CDR3 protein. The sample gives around 1.5 million distinct CDR3 sequences, approximately 32% of which show up once; around 11% is in the top ten. The sequenced sample consisted of blood. Receptors were obtained from a woman in her 30s in good health.

As to this clonotype: Germline is not matched at one junction end, which may reflect a read error. V gene TRBV2 combines with J gene TRBJ2-5; the match to TRBD1 covers 7 bases. The germline gives CDR1 SNHLY, CDR2 FYNNEI. CDR3 length equals 15 residues. CDR3 residues: CASTETGVHQETQYF. In nucleotides, the CDR3 is TGTGCCAGCACTGAAACAGGGGTGCACCAAGAGACCCAGTACTTC.

V and J are TRBV12-3 or TRBV12-4 and TRBJ1-1; D gene uncertain. Trimming left V 3 bases short and J 3 bases short, with 5 bases between. The CDR3 has 12 residues. The CDR3 loop is CASSLFHTEAFF. CDR3 sequence (DNA): TGTGCCAGCAGTTTGTTCCACACTGAAGCTTTCTTT.